This T cell receptor (beta chain) came from a study of T cell changes during pregnancy in multiple sclerosis. With V trimmed by 3 bases and J by 6 bases, 4 bases remained unmatched. CDR1 and CDR2 (germline): KGHSH, LQKENI. The length of the CDR3 is 16 residues. Profiled with immunoSEQ multiplex PCR; TCRdb holds only in-frame clones, not every one. This repertoire shows more than 85,000 clones, 94% found once; its top ten account for about 0.9%. The receptor comes from a female donor with multiple sclerosis, enrolled in a pregnancy study. This rearrangement joins TRBV18 to TRBJ2-2, with TRBD2 matching over 13 bases. This specimen consisted of peripheral blood, obtained before pregnancy. For the CDR3, the DNA is TGTGCCAGCTCACCTACTAGCGGGAGGGCCGCCGGGGAGCTGTTTTTT. Its translation is CASSPTSGRAAGELFF.